These 13 T cell receptor beta chains were all obtained from the same sample, sequenced in a study of cytomegalovirus exposure and HLA in healthy donors. Generated by immunoSEQ multiplex PCR, the TCRdb table keeps only in-frame clones and is missing some. The profile shows 100,000 to 150,000 clones, 90% to 97% of them singletons. Sequences were obtained from PBMCs. The source is a man between 18 and 35 years old in good health and CMV-seronegative.

The gene calls are TRBV5-4 and TRBJ2-7, with 8 bases that match TRBD2. CDR1 is SGHNT and CDR2 is YYREEE in the germline V gene (reference sequence). The ends lost 4 bases at V and 3 bases at J; junction bases unmatched: 12. CDR3 size: 16 residues. CDR3 nucleotides: TGTGCCAGCAGCCCGGACCCTATAGCGGGAATCTACGAGCAGTACTTC. Protein sequence: CASSPDPIAGIYEQYF.

The V and J genes are TRBV28 and TRBJ2-1, with TRBD2 matching 9 bases. CDR1 MDHEN and CDR2 SYDVKM come from the germline V gene. The CDR3 runs 15 residues. Losses at the gene ends were 3 bases for V and 4 bases for J; bases not matched to a gene: 4. The CDR3 DNA follows: TGTGCCAGCAGTTTTCAGCGGGAGGAGTACAATGAGCAGTTCTTC. Residues: CASSFQREEYNEQFF.

The chain couples TRBV27 to TRBJ2-7, with 7 bases that match TRBD2. The CDR3 has 16 amino acids. The germline gives CDR1 MNHEY, CDR2 SMNVEV (reference sequence). The V and J ends lost 7 bases and 3 bases, in that order; junction bases with no gene match: 15. The CDR3 sequence is CASMGYLSGTYYEQYF. In DNA form, the CDR3 reads TGTGCCAGCATGGGTTACCTCAGCGGGACGTACTACGAGCAGTACTTC.

The chain couples TRBV6-5 to TRBJ1-4, with D perhaps TRBD1 (5 bases). CDR1 MNHEY and CDR2 SVGAGI come from the germline V gene. The CDR3 extends over 15 amino acids. V lost 4 bases and J 10 bases, leaving 19 bases between the germline ends. The CDR3, as DNA: TGTGCCAGCAGTTCCCCCGGACGCTCCGGGGGAAAACTGTTTTTT. Translation gives CASSSPGRSGGKLFF.

The chain couples TRBV5-1 to TRBJ2-7; tentatively, D is TRBD2 (6 bases). There are 14 residues in the CDR3. Germline V gene lookup returns CDR1 SGHRS and CDR2 YFSETQ. Trimming left V 3 bases short and J 6 bases short, with 16 bases between. The CDR3: CASSYGGGPFEQYF. The DNA for the CDR3 is TGCGCCAGCAGCTATGGGGGAGGCCCCTTCGAGCAGTACTTC.

J is TRBJ2-1 and V is TRBV27; TRBD1 matches 7 bases. J lost 3 bases, V lost 10 bases, and 6 bases had no gene match. CDR1 is MNHEY, CDR2 SMNVEV, per germline (reference sequence). The CDR3 runs 13 residues. CDR3 residues: CATRRDSYNEQFF. CDR3 DNA sequence: TGTGCCACCAGAAGGGACAGCTACAATGAGCAGTTCTTC.

The rearrangement links TRBV9 to TRBJ2-2; D remains unclear. Germline V gene sequence: CDR1 SGDLS, CDR2 YYNGEE. The ends were cut back, 0 bases at V and 5 bases at J, with 8 bases in the middle. This CDR3 comprises 14 residues. The CDR3 DNA reads TGTGCCAGCAGCGTAGGTCCTAAAACCGGGGAGCTGTTTTTT. Translation: CASSVGPKTGELFF.

The chain's CDR3 is CASSLPQGASEQYF. CDR3 sequence (DNA): TGCGCCAGCAGCTTGCCACAGGGGGCGAGCGAGCAGTACTTC. This rearrangement joins TRBV5-1 to TRBJ2-7; 9 positions match TRBD1. The CDR3 extends over 14 amino acids. Germline V gives CDR1 SGHRS, CDR2 YFSETQ. Trimming at V came to 1 base and at J to 6 bases, leaving 5 bases not matched to a gene.

This chain links TRBV19 with TRBJ2-3; 16 nucleotides match TRBD2. CDR3 length: 15 residues. The V segment lost 9 bases and the J segment 4 bases; nucleotides outside the gene matches: 4. Germline CDR1 and CDR2: LNHDA and SQIVND (reference sequence). CDR3 in DNA: TGTGCCAGGGGGACTAGCGGGAGGGATTCAGATACGCAGTATTTT. Translation gives CARGTSGRDSDTQYF.

The V gene is TRBV9, the J gene TRBJ2-1; maybe TRBD2 (5 bases). Trimming left V 0 bases short and J 0 bases short, with 10 bases between. Per germline, CDR1 SGDLS and CDR2 YYNGEE. The CDR3 is 16 residues long. The CDR3 loop is CASSVGSGSSYNEQFF. CDR3 coding DNA: TGTGCCAGCAGCGTAGGCTCGGGAAGCTCCTACAATGAGCAGTTCTTC.

The chain uses TRBV6-5 and TRBJ1-2; D call uncertain. Germline CDR1 and CDR2: MNHEY and SVGAGI. The V gene lost 5 bases and the J gene lost 7 bases, with 14 bases spanning the gap. The CDR3 length is 13 residues. The CDR3 reads CASSLAYAGGYTF. The DNA of the CDR3 is TGTGCCAGCAGTCTAGCTTACGCAGGTGGCTACACCTTC.

CDR3 sequence (DNA): TGCGCCAGCAGCTTGATCCTAGCGGGATCATACAATGAGCAGTTCTTC. Translated, it gives CASSLILAGSYNEQFF. This rearrangement joins TRBV5-1 to TRBJ2-1; 9 bases agree with TRBD2. The junction had 6 bases not matched to a gene; V was cut back by 1 base and J by 4 bases. The CDR3 runs 16 residues. Germline V lookup: CDR1 SGHRS, CDR2 YFSETQ. Variable domain in full (rest from reference TRBV5-1 and TRBJ2-1): KAGVTQTPRYLIKTRGQQVTLSCSPISGHRSVSWYQQTPGQGLQFLFEYFSETQRNKGNFPGRFSGRQFSNSRSEMNVSTLELGDSALYLCASSLILAGSYNEQFFGPGTRLTVL.

The V call is TRBV19, the J call TRBJ1-5, with D uncertain. The CDR3 runs to 16 residues. Germline CDR1 reads LNHDA; CDR2 reads SQIVND (reference sequence). V lost 5 bases and J lost 0, with 14 bases in between. The CDR3 DNA reads as TGTGCCAGTAGTGAGGGAATACTTTATAGCAATCAGCCCCAGCATTTT. It encodes CASSEGILYSNQPQHF.